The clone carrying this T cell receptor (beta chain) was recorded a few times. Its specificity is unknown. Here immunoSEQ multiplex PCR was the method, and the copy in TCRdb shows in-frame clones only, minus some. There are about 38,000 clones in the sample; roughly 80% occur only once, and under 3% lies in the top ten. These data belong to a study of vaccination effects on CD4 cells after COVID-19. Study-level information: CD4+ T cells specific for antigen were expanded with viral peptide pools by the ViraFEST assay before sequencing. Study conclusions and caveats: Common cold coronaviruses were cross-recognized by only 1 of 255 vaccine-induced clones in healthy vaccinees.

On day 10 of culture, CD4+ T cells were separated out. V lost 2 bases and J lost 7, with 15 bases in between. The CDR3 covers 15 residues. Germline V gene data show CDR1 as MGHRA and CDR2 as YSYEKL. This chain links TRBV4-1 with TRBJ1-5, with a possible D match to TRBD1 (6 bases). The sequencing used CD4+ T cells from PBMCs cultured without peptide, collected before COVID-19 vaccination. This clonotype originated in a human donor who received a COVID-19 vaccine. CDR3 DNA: TGCGCCAGCAGCCAAACCACAGGGAAGAGGCAGCCCCAGCATTTT. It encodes CASSQTTGKRQPQHF.